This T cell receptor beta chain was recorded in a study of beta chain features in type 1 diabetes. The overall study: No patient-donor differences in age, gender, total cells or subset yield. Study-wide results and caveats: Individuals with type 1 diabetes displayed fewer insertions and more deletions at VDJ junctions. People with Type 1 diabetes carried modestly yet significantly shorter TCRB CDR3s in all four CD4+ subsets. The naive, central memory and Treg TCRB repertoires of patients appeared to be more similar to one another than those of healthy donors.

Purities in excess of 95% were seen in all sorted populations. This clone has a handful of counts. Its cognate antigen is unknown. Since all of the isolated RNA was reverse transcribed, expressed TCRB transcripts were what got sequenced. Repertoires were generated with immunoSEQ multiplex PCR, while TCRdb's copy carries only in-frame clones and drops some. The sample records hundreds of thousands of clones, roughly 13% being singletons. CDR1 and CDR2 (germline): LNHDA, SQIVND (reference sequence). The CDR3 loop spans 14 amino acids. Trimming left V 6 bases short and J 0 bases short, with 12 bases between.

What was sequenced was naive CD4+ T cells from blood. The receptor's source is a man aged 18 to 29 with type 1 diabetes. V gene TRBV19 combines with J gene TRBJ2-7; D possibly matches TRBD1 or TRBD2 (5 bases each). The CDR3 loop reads CASSGTATSYEQYF. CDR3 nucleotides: TGTGCCAGTAGCGGGACGGCGACCTCCTACGAGCAGTACTTC.